This is a list of T cell receptor beta chains from one sample in a study of blood T cell repertoires in COVID-19. Produced via immunoSEQ multiplex PCR; TCRdb's table is partial and in-frame only. In the table there are about 270,000 clones, approximately 91% of which are singletons. The specimen sequenced was PBMCs or T cells enriched from blood (not recorded which). Receptors originate from a woman aged 25 to 39 who had recovered from COVID-19. The CDR3 runs from the conserved cysteine through the conserved F or W. D genes are given only for firm matches.

v_gene	j_gene	d_gene	CDR3aa
TRBV18	TRBJ2-1	TRBD2	CASSPLTSGGSSSYNEQFF
TRBV4-1	TRBJ1-2	NA	CASSPREANYGYTF
TRBV3-1/TRBV3-2	TRBJ1-3	TRBD1	CASSQDRGRIGNTIYF
TRBV27	TRBJ2-3	NA	CASSFRGASTDTQYF
TRBV29-1	TRBJ1-2	NA	CSVGAGQRGYGYTF
TRBV5-1	TRBJ2-1	TRBD2	CASTYRLAGFRLSESDYNEQFF
TRBV6-2/TRBV6-3	TRBJ1-2	NA	CASSYSGYEGGYGYTF
TRBV14	TRBJ2-3	NA	CASSSRGRGTDTQYF
TRBV18	TRBJ2-7	NA	CASSHEGQGQPKQYF
TRBV12-3/TRBV12-4	TRBJ2-2	NA	CASSLSGELFF
TRBV4-3	TRBJ2-5	NA	CASSQTQRETQYF
TRBV3-1/TRBV3-2	TRBJ1-5	TRBD1	CASSQQGGSNQPQHF
TRBV28	TRBJ1-2	NA	CASRDSGAGGYTF
TRBV7-9	TRBJ1-2	NA	CASSFGGAGGYTF
TRBV18	TRBJ1-2	NA	CASSPVPMGGASNYGYTF
TRBV5-5	TRBJ2-5	NA	CASSLGTNQETQYF
TRBV14	TRBJ2-7	TRBD2	CASSRGAGVPYEQYF
TRBV18	TRBJ2-5	TRBD1	CASSPDRDVETQYF
TRBV5-5	TRBJ2-2	NA	CASNDLGGVGEATGELFF
TRBV4-1	TRBJ1-3	NA	CASMEGSGNTIYF
TRBV11-2	TRBJ2-7	TRBD2	CASSLEGLAMYEQYF
TRBV3-1/TRBV3-2	TRBJ2-5	NA	CASSLAGAMYQETQYF
TRBV11-2	TRBJ2-7	NA	CASSLLAGRNYEQYF
TRBV5-1	TRBJ1-2	NA	CASSINTYGYTF
TRBV5-4	TRBJ2-7	NA	CASSDRSSYEQYF
TRBV19	TRBJ1-2	NA	CASSSSWGRSDYGYTF
TRBV6-2/TRBV6-3	TRBJ1-5	TRBD1	CASSYGTGGPHRPQHF
TRBV6-2/TRBV6-3	TRBJ2-7	NA	CASSQAREQYF
TRBV6-5	TRBJ2-7	TRBD1	CASFRQGYVEQYF